The source of this T cell receptor beta chain is a study of early T cells in non-severe SARS-CoV-2 infection. Study context: Alpha and beta chains were unpaired, from unsorted whole-blood bulk RNA.

There are 16 residues in the CDR3. Germline-derived CDR1 and CDR2 are SGHDN and FVKESK. V lost 0 bases, J lost 2 bases, and 14 bases lay in between. One entry per CDR3 protein, called by TCRdb with MiXCR from the 5' RACE reads. The table lists about 69,000 distinct CDR3 sequences, approximately 13% of them singletons. The TCR comes from an adult who was a healthcare worker with PCR-confirmed SARS-CoV-2 infection or an uninfected control (not recorded which). Material for sequencing was whole blood. V is TRBV14 and J is TRBJ2-7; possibly TRBD1 for D (5 bases). The CDR3 DNA reads TGTGCCAGCAGCCAAGAGCCAGGGCAGCCCCCCTACGAGCAGTACTTC. This codes for CASSQEPGQPPYEQYF.